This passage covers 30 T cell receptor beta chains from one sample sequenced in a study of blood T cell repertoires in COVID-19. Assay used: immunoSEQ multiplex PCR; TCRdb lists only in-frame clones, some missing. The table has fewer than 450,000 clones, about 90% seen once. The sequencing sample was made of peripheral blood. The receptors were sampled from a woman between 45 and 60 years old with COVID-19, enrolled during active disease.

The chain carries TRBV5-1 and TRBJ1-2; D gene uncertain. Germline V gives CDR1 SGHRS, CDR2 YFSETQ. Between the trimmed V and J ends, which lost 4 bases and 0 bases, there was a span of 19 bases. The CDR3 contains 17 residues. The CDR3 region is CASSVRTDPLANYGYTF. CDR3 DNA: TGCGCCAGCAGCGTAAGGACGGACCCACTAGCTAACTATGGCTACACCTTC. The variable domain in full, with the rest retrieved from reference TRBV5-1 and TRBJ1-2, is KAGVTQTPRYLIKTRGQQVTLSCSPISGHRSVSWYQQTPGQGLQFLFEYFSETQRNKGNFPGRFSGRQFSNSRSEMNVSTLELGDSALYLCASSVRTDPLANYGYTFGSGTRLTVV.

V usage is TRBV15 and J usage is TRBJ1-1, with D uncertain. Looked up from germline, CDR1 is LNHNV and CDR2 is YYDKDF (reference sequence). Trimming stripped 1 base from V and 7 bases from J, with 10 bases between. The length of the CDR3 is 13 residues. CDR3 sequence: CATSRVRGFEAFF. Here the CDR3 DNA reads TGTGCCACCAGCAGAGTACGGGGATTTGAAGCTTTCTTT.

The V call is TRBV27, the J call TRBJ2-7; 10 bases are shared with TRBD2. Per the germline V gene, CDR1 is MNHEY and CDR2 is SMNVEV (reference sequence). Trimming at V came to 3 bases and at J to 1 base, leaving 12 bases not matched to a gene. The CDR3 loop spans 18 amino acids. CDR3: CASSFYRGELAGSYEQYF. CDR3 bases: TGTGCCAGCAGTTTTTATCGAGGGGAACTAGCGGGGTCCTACGAGCAGTACTTC.

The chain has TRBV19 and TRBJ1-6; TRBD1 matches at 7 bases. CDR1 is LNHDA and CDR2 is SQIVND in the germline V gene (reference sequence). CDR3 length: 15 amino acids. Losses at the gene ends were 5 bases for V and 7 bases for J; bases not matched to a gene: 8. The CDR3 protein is CASSLRDSYNSPLHF. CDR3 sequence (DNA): TGTGCCAGTAGTCTCCGGGACAGTTACAATTCACCCCTCCACTTT.

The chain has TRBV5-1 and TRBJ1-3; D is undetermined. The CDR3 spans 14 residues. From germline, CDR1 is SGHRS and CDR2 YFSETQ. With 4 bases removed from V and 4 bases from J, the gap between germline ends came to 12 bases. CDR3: CASSQGREGNTIYF. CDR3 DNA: TGCGCCAGCAGCCAAGGTCGGGAGGGAAACACCATATATTTT.

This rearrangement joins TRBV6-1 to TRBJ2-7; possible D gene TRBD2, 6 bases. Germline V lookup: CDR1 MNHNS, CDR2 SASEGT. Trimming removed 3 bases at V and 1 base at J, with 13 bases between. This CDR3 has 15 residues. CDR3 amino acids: CASSDWGVPSYEQYF. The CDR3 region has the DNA TGTGCCAGCAGTGATTGGGGGGTCCCGTCCTACGAGCAGTACTTC.

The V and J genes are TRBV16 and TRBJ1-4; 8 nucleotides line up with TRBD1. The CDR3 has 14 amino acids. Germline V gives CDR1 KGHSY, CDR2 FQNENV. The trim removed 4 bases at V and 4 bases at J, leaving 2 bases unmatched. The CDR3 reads CASSLQGVNEKLFF. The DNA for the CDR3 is TGTGCCAGCAGCCTACAGGGGGTTAATGAAAAACTGTTTTTT.

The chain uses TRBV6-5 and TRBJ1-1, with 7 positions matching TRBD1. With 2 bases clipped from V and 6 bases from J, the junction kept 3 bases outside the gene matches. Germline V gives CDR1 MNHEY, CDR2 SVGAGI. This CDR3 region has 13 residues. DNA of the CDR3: TGTGCCAGCAGTTACGCAGGGACAGCTGAAGCTTTCTTT. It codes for CASSYAGTAEAFF.

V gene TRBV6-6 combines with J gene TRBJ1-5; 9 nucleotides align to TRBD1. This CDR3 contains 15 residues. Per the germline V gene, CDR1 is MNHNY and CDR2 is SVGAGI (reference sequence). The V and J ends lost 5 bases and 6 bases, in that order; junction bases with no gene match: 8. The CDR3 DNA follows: TGTGCCAGCAGTGACCGGGACAGGGTTATTCAGCCCCAGCATTTT. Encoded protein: CASSDRDRVIQPQHF.

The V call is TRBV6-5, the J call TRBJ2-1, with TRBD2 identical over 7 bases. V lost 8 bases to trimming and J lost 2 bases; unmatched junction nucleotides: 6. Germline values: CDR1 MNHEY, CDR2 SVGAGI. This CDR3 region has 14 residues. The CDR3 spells CASSGAGTYNEQFF. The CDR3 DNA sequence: TGTGCCAGCTCGGGAGCGGGAACCTACAATGAGCAGTTCTTC.

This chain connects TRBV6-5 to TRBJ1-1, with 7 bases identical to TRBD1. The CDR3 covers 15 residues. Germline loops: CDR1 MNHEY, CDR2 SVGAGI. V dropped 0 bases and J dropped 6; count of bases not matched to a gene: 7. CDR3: CASSYSTGSNAEAFF. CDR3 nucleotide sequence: TGTGCCAGCAGTTACTCGACAGGGAGTAACGCTGAAGCTTTCTTT.

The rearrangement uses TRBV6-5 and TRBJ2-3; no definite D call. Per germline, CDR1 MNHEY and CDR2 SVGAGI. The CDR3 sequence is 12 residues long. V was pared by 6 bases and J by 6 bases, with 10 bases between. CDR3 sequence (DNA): TGTGCCAGCAGCCCCTATGCGGATACGCAGTATTTT. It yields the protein CASSPYADTQYF.

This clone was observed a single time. CDR3 amino acids: CASSTAGTSGTMGYF. Written as DNA, the CDR3 is TGTGCCAGTAGTACAGCCGGGACTAGCGGGACCATGGGGTATTTT. The gene calls are TRBV19 and TRBJ2-3, with 13 positions matching TRBD2. Germline trimming cut 4 bases from V and 14 bases from J; bases unmatched to any gene: 12. This CDR3 spans 15 amino acids. Germline V gene lookup returns CDR1 LNHDA and CDR2 SQIVND (reference sequence).

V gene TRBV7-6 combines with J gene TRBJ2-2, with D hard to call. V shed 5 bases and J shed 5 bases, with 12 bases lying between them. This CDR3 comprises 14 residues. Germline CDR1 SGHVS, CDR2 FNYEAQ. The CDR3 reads CASSPRYTTGELFF. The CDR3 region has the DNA TGTGCCAGCAGCCCGAGATATACGACCGGGGAGCTGTTTTTT.

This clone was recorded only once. CDR3 amino acids: CASSLSLAYEQYF. The CDR3 region has the DNA TGTGCCAGCAGTTTATCTCTAGCCTACGAGCAGTACTTC. The rearrangement uses TRBV27 and TRBJ2-7, with no clear D. The CDR3 runs to 13 residues. Germline CDR1 is MNHEY and CDR2 is SMNVEV (reference sequence). With 0 bases removed from V and 2 bases from J, the gap between germline ends came to 5 bases.

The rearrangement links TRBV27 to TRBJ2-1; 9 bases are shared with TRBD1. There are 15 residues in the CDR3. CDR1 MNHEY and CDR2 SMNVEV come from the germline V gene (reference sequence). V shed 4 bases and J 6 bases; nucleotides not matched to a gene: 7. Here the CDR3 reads CASSSGTGSFNEQFF. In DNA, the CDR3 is TGTGCCAGCAGTTCCGGGACAGGGAGTTTCAATGAGCAGTTCTTC.

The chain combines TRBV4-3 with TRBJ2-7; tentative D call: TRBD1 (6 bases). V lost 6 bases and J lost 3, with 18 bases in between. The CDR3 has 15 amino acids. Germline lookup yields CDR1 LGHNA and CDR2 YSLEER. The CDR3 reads CASSRTGTNNYEQYF. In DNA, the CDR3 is TGCGCCAGCAGTCGTACCGGGACAAACAACTACGAGCAGTACTTC.

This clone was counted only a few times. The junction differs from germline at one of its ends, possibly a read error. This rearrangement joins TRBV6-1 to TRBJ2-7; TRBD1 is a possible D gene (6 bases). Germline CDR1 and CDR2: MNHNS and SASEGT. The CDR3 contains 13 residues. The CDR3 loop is CASSELKALQGFF. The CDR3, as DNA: TGTGCCAGCAGTGAACTAAAAGCGCTACAGGGCTTCTTC.

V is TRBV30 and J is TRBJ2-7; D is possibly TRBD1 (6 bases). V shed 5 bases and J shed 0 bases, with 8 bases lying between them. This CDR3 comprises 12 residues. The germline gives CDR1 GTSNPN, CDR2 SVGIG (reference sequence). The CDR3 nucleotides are TGTGCCTGGGGGACATTCTCCTACGAGCAGTACTTC. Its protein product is CAWGTFSYEQYF.

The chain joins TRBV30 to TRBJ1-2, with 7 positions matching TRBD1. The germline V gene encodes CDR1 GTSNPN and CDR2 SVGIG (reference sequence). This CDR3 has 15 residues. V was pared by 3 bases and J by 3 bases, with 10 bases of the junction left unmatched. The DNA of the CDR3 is TGTGCCTGGAGAGGACTTGACAGGGTCCACTATGGCTACACCTTC. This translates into CAWRGLDRVHYGYTF.

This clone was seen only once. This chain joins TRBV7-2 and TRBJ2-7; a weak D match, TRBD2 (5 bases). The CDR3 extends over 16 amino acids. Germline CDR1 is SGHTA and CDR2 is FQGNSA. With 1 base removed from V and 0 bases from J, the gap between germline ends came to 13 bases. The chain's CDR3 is CASSLGGGGSSYEQYF. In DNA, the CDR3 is TGTGCCAGCAGCTTAGGTGGCGGTGGGAGCTCCTACGAGCAGTACTTC.

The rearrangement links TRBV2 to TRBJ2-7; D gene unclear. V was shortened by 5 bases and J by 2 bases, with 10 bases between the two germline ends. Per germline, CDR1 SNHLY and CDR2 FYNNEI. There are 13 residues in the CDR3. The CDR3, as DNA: TGTGCCAGCAGTCTCCAGGCAACCTACGAGCAGTACTTC. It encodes CASSLQATYEQYF.

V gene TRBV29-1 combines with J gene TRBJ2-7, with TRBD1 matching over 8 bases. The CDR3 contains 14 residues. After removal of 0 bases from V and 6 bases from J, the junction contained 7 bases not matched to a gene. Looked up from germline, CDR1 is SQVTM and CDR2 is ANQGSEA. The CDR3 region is CSVEDRGTGSEQYF. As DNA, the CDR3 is TGCAGCGTTGAAGATCGTGGGACAGGCTCCGAGCAGTACTTC.

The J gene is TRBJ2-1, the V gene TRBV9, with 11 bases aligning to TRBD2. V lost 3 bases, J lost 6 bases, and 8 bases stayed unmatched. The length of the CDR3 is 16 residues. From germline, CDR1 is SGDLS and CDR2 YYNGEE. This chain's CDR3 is CASSGSSGRSPNEQFF. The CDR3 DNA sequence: TGTGCCAGCAGCGGCTCTAGCGGGAGGAGCCCCAATGAGCAGTTCTTC.

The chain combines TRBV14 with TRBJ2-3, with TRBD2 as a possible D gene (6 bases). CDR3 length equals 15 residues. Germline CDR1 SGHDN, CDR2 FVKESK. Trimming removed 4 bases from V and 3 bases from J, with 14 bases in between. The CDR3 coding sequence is TGTGCCAGCAGCCGGGACTGGCGTGGGACAGATACGCAGTATTTT. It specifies CASSRDWRGTDTQYF.

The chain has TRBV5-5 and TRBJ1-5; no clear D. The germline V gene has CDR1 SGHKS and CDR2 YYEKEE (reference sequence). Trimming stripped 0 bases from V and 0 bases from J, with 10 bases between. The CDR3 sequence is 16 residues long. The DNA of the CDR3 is TGTGCCAGCAGCTTGGGGTGGCGGGGTAGCAATCAGCCCCAGCATTTT. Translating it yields CASSLGWRGSNQPQHF.

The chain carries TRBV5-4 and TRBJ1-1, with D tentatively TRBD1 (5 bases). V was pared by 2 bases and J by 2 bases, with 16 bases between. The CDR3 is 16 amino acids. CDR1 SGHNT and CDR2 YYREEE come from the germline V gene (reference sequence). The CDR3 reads CASSLPGTGGNTEAFF. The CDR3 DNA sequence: TGTGCCAGCAGCTTACCAGGGACCGGGGGTAACACTGAAGCTTTCTTT.

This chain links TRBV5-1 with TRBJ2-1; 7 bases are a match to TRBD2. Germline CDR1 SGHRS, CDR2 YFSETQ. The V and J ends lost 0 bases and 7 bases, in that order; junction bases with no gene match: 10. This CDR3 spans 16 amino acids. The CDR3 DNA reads TGCGCCAGCAGCTTGGCCCCGAGCGGGAATGGAAATGAGCAGTTCTTC. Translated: CASSLAPSGNGNEQFF.

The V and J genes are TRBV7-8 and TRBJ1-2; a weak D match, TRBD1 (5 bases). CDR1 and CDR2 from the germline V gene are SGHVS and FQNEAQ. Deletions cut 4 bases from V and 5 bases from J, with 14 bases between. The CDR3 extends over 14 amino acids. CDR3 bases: TGTGCCAGCAGCTCCGGGAGGGAGGGGTATGGCTACACCTTC. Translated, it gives CASSSGREGYGYTF.

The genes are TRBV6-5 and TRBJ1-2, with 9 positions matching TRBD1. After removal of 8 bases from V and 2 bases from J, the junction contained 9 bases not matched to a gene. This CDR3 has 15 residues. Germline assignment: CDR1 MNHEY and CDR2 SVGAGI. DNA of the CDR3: TGTGCCAGCCTGAACCTCGACAGGGGGAACTATGGCTACACCTTC. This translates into CASLNLDRGNYGYTF.